A single sample gave rise to the 19 T cell receptor beta chains below, sequenced in a study of shared clonotypes between healthy human individuals (dated by TCRdb to the early 2020s). Libraries were made using the immunoSEQ multiplex PCR assay. TCRdb took this table from immuneACCESS and kept in-frame rearrangements with V and J called. Such tables lack part of the clones; where checked against another copy, unresolved V genes explain under half of the gap, and the rest is unexplained. The sample table shows 650,000 to 800,000 clones, and about 91% are seen once. The ten most abundant clones make up nearly 25% of the sample. CD8 naive samples were CD45RO-negative cells positively selected for CCR7, giving a CD45RA+CCR7+ population that excluded TemRA cells. What was sequenced was naive CD8+ T cells sorted from blood. This specimen's cell subset or site label, interpreted: CD45RA+CCR7+. These receptors were collected from a man aged 30 to 45 in good health.

This clone showed up just once. The chain employs TRBV28 and TRBJ2-7, with 7 bases identical to TRBD2. This CDR3 comprises 13 residues. Per the germline V gene, CDR1 is MDHEN and CDR2 is SYDVKM. The junction had 9 bases not matched to a gene; V was cut back by 10 bases and J by 3 bases. CDR3 sequence (DNA): TGTGCCACCGTGGGGCGGGAGCTCTACGAGCAGTACTTC. This encodes CATVGRELYEQYF.

This chain connects TRBV7-9 to TRBJ2-2; 7 nucleotides align to TRBD1. With V trimmed by 0 bases and J by 6 bases, 1 base remained unmatched. The CDR3 loop spans 14 amino acids. Germline loops: CDR1 SEHNR, CDR2 FQNEAQ (reference sequence). CDR3 nucleotide sequence: TGTGCCAGCAGCTTAGCCGACAGGGCCGGGGAGCTGTTTTTT. Translated: CASSLADRAGELFF.

The chain links TRBV27 to TRBJ2-7; 7 bases align to TRBD2. This CDR3 has 16 amino acids. V lost 1 base and J lost 4; bases outside the gene matches: 10. The V gene's germline CDR1 is MNHEY and CDR2 SMNVEV (reference sequence). The CDR3 here is CASSLYRRETRYEQYF. The DNA for the CDR3 is TGTGCCAGCAGTTTATATCGGCGGGAGACTCGGTACGAGCAGTACTTC.

This clone came up a few times. The chain couples TRBV5-3 to TRBJ2-7; D is perhaps TRBD1 (6 bases). TRBV5-3 is an open reading frame, and its role is uncertain. The V gene lost 4 bases and the J gene lost 0 bases, with 11 bases spanning the gap. The CDR3 covers 14 residues. CDR3 DNA: TGTGCCAGAAGCCCCGGGACAAACTCCTACGAGCAGTACTTC. This translates into CARSPGTNSYEQYF.

J is TRBJ2-1 and V is TRBV9, with TRBD2 matching 8 bases. The CDR3 totals 14 residues. The trim removed 0 bases at V and 8 bases at J, leaving 4 bases unmatched. Germline V CDR1 and CDR2: SGDLS, YYNGEE. The CDR3 sequence: CASSVVAGIHEQFF. CDR3 DNA sequence: TGTGCCAGCAGCGTAGTAGCGGGAATCCATGAGCAGTTCTTC.

The chain joins TRBV4-2 to TRBJ2-7; no clear D. Trimming shortened V by 1 base and J by 4 bases, and 17 bases separated the two germline ends. Germline loops: CDR1 LGHNA, CDR2 YNFKEQ. This CDR3 spans 16 amino acids. CDR3 coding DNA: TGTGCCAGCAGCCAAGGGGCGCAGGACGGAATGTACGAGCAGTACTTC. Translating gives CASSQGAQDGMYEQYF.

This sequence joins TRBV5-4 and TRBJ2-3; TRBD2 aligns across 13 bases. CDR1 and CDR2 (germline): SGHNT, YYREEE (reference sequence). The CDR3 has 17 amino acids. The V segment lost 5 bases and the J segment 4 bases; nucleotides outside the gene matches: 10. The CDR3 protein is CASRPSQGLAGADTQYF. For the CDR3, the DNA is TGTGCCAGCAGACCATCCCAAGGACTAGCGGGAGCAGATACGCAGTATTTT. The full variable domain, with the rest looked up from reference TRBV5-4 and TRBJ2-3, is ETGVTQSPTHLIKTRGQQVTLRCSSQSGHNTVSWYQQALGQGPQFIFQYYREEENGRGNFPPRFSGLQFPNYSSELNVNALELDDSALYLCASRPSQGLAGADTQYFGPGTRLTVL.

The chain joins TRBV6-5 to TRBJ2-2; a possible D gene is TRBD1 (6 bases). Germline V lookup: CDR1 MNHEY, CDR2 SVGAGI. The CDR3 totals 15 residues. With 7 bases removed from V and 5 bases from J, the gap between germline ends came to 17 bases. In DNA, the CDR3 is TGTGCCAGCACCCAATTACAGGGTGTGACCGGGGAGCTGTTTTTT. Protein sequence: CASTQLQGVTGELFF.

This clone showed up just once. This chain links TRBV10-3 with TRBJ2-3, with D uncertain. V was shortened by 3 bases and J by 0 bases, with 13 bases between the two germline ends. Germline CDR1 is ENHRY and CDR2 is SYGVKD. The CDR3 sequence is 16 residues long. CDR3 nucleotides: TGTGCCATCAGTGATTTTAGTCAGGCTAGCACAGATACGCAGTATTTT. It specifies CAISDFSQASTDTQYF.

The rearrangement links TRBV27 to TRBJ2-7, with 8 positions matching TRBD2. Germline CDR1 is MNHEY and CDR2 is SMNVEV (reference sequence). V was clipped by 3 bases and J by 0 bases; unmatched bases: 4. This CDR3 contains 15 residues. The CDR3 sequence: CASSFGGTSSYEQYF. The CDR3 DNA sequence: TGTGCCAGCAGTTTTGGCGGGACTAGCTCCTACGAGCAGTACTTC.

The rearrangement uses TRBV9 and TRBJ1-2; tentative D call: TRBD1 (5 bases). V was cut by 3 bases and J by 5 bases, with 11 bases left in between. This CDR3 has 13 residues. CDR1 is SGDLS, CDR2 YYNGEE, per germline. CDR3 residues: CASSARAEYGYTF. The CDR3 region has the DNA TGTGCCAGCAGCGCCAGGGCTGAGTATGGCTACACCTTC.

As DNA, the CDR3 is TGCGCCAGCAGTGAAGCCGGGACTAGCGGGAGTTTCCACGAGCAGTACTTC. Amino acids: CASSEAGTSGSFHEQYF. The genes are TRBV10-2 and TRBJ2-7, with 14 nucleotides matching TRBD2. The CDR3 loop spans 17 amino acids. The V gene end was trimmed by 3 bases and the J gene end by 5 bases; junction bases not matched to a gene: 9. Germline CDR1 is WSHSY and CDR2 is SAAADI.

The V gene is TRBV28, the J gene TRBJ2-7; D may be TRBD1 (5 bases). This CDR3 region has 13 residues. V was clipped by 2 bases and J by 3 bases, with 8 bases between them. CDR1 is MDHEN and CDR2 is SYDVKM in the germline V gene. Written as DNA, the CDR3 is TGTGCCAGCAGTTTACTCAGGGTCTACGAGCAGTACTTC. This translates into CASSLLRVYEQYF.

V gene TRBV7-8 combines with J gene TRBJ1-5; D perhaps matches TRBD1 (5 bases). V dropped 2 bases and J dropped 3 bases, with 11 bases sitting between them. The CDR3 spans 15 residues. Germline V gene sequence: CDR1 SGHVS, CDR2 FQNEAQ. DNA for the CDR3: TGTGCCAGCAGCTTACAGGGAGACCTCAATCAGCCCCAGCATTTT. It translates to CASSLQGDLNQPQHF.

The rearrangement links TRBV5-1 to TRBJ1-2; 7 bases match TRBD1. Germline assignment: CDR1 SGHRS and CDR2 YFSETQ. The CDR3 covers 15 residues. V lost 2 bases, J lost 6 bases, and 10 bases stayed unmatched. Here the CDR3 reads CASSLSLGQFNGYTF. As DNA, the CDR3 is TGCGCCAGCAGCTTATCTTTGGGACAGTTTAATGGCTACACCTTC.

This chain links TRBV15 with TRBJ2-7; TRBD2 aligns across 11 bases. V lost 3 bases to trimming and J lost 7 bases; unmatched junction nucleotides: 5. Germline CDR1 LNHNV, CDR2 YYDKDF (reference sequence). This CDR3 comprises 14 residues. CDR3 coding DNA: TGTGCCACCAGCAGCGCTGTAGCGGGAGGGGAGCAGTACTTC. Translation: CATSSAVAGGEQYF.

At least ten counts were recorded for this clone. The sample carries other DNA sequences with the same CDR3. This chain links TRBV5-4 with TRBJ1-1, with D unclear. The CDR3 totals 13 residues. Looked up from germline, CDR1 is SGHNT and CDR2 is YYREEE (reference sequence). V lost 0 bases and J 4 bases, leaving 7 bases between the germline ends. The CDR3: CASSLVGSTEAFF. For the CDR3, the DNA is TGTGCCAGCAGCTTGGTTGGGAGCACTGAAGCTTTCTTT.

J is TRBJ2-7 and V is TRBV29-1; D is uncertain. V lost 4 bases and J lost 0, with 10 bases in between. The CDR3 extends over 13 amino acids. CDR1 and CDR2 from the germline V gene are SQVTM and ANQGSEA. The CDR3 is CSVVLSGSYEQYF. In DNA, the CDR3 is TGCAGCGTTGTTTTGTCTGGCTCCTACGAGCAGTACTTC.

J is TRBJ2-1 and V is TRBV2; D possibly corresponds to TRBD2 (7 bases). Trimming took 10 bases from V and 4 from J, leaving 17 bases between them. This CDR3 spans 14 amino acids. CDR1 SNHLY and CDR2 FYNNEI come from the germline V gene. The CDR3 DNA reads as TGTGCCACCCGGGGGGCTAGCGTTTACAATGAGCAGTTCTTC. It is translated as CATRGASVYNEQFF.